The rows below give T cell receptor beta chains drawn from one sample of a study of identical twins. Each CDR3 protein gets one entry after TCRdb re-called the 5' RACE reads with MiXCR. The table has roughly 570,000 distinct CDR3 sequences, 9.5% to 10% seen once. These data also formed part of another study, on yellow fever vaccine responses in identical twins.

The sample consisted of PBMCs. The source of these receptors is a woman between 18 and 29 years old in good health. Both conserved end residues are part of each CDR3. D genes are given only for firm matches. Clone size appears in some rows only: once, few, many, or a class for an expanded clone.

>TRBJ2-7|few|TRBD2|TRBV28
TGTGCCAGCAGTTTGGGGGGGACTAGCGGGAGAAGACTCTTC
CASSLGGTSGRRLF
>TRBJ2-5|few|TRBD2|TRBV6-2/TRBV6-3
TGTGCCAGCAGTATGACGGCGGGAGCTGGGCAAGAGACCCAGTACTTC
CASSMTAGAGQETQYF
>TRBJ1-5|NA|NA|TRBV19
TGTGCCAGTAGTCAGAGTAGCAATCAGCCCCAGCATTTT
CASSQSSNQPQHF
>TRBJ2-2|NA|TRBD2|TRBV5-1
TGCGCCAGCAGCTTGATCCTAGCGGCGAACACCGGGGAGCTGTTTTTT
CASSLILAANTGELFF
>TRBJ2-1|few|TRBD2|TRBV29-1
TGCAGCGTTGATCGGGGGGGCGTTACTGAGCAGTTCTTC
CSVDRGGVTEQFF
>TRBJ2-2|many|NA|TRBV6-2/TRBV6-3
TGTGCCAGCAGTTTACCCCCGGGGGACACCGGGGAGCTGTTTTTT
CASSLPPGDTGELFF
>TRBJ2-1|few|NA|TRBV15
TGTGCCACCTCGCTCGAGGGCCAAAATGAGCAGTTCTTC
CATSLEGQNEQFF
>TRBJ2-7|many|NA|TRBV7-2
TGTGCCAGCAGCTTAGACGGCAGTGAATGGAACGAGCAGTACTTC
CASSLDGSEWNEQYF
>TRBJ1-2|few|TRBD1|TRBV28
TGTGCCAGCAGTCCAATGACAGGGGGGTATGGCTACACCTTC
CASSPMTGGYGYTF
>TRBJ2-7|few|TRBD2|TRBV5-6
TGTGCCAGCAGCTCACCGGGGGCTAGCGGGAGCAGGGACGAGCAGTACTTC
CASSSPGASGSRDEQYF